A selection of T cell receptor beta chains follows, all from one sample in a study of T cell responses to AZD1222 COVID-19 vaccine. Clones were read by immunoSEQ multiplex PCR, and TCRdb kept only the in-frame ones, dropping some. The sample yields 130,000 to 150,000 clones, nearly 90% seen once. Sequencing was performed on peripheral blood, taken 28 days after the second dose of the MenACWY control vaccine. Receptor source: an adult who received the MenACWY meningococcal vaccine as a control. CDR3s include the opening cysteine and the closing phenylalanine or tryptophan. D genes are given only for firm matches. The size field is filled for only some rows; it gives once, few, many or a size class.

>NA|TRBV9|TRBJ1-5|NA
TGTGCCAGCGCAGGGTCCGATAGCAATCAGCCCCAGCATTTT
CASAGSDSNQPQHF
>TRBD2|TRBV3-1/TRBV3-2|TRBJ2-1|NA
TGTGCCAGCAGCCAAGACTACATTTGGGGGCTAGCGGGAGATTCCTACAATGAGCAGTTCTTC
CASSQDYIWGLAGDSYNEQFF
>NA|TRBV5-4|TRBJ2-7|medium-sized
TGTGCCAGCAGCCATGAAGACGGCTACGAGCAGTACTTC
CASSHEDGYEQYF
>NA|TRBV5-6|TRBJ1-3|NA
TGTGCCAGCAGCTGGGACACTTCTGGAAACACCATATATTTT
CASSWDTSGNTIYF
>TRBD1|TRBV2|TRBJ1-5|NA
TGTGCCAGTTGGGACAGGGAAATCATTGGGAGCAATCAGCCCCAGCATTTT
CASWDREIIGSNQPQHF
>NA|TRBV14|TRBJ2-7|NA
TGTGCCAGCAGCCAACACCGCGGGCTCTCCTACGAGCAGTACTTC
CASSQHRGLSYEQYF
>NA|TRBV7-3|TRBJ2-1|NA
TGTGCCAGCAGCGCAGAGAGGTTTGAGCAGTTCTTC
CASSAERFEQFF
>TRBD1|TRBV24-1|TRBJ2-5|NA
TGTGCCACCAGCCTGCCGGGACAGGGACCAGAGACCCAGTACTTC
CATSLPGQGPETQYF
>NA|TRBV29-1|TRBJ1-2|few
TGCAGCGTTGATCGGGGCGCCGGTGGCTACACCTTC
CSVDRGAGGYTF
>NA|TRBV6-2/TRBV6-3|TRBJ1-4|NA
TGTGCCAGCAGTTCCGGGCCTTATGAAAAACTGTTTTTT
CASSSGPYEKLFF
>NA|TRBV6-2/TRBV6-3|TRBJ1-2|NA
TGTGCCAGCAGTCCCGTGGGGTATGGCTACACCTTC
CASSPVGYGYTF
>NA|TRBV2|TRBJ1-5|NA
TGTGCCAGCAGTTACTACAGTAGCAATCAGCCCCAGCATTTT
CASSYYSSNQPQHF